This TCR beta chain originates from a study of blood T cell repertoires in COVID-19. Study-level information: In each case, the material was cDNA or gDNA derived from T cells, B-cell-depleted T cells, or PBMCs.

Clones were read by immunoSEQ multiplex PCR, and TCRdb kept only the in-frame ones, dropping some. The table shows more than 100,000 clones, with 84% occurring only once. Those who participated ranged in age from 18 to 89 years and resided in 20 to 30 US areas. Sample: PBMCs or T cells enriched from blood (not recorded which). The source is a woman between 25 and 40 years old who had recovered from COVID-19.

CDR3 bases: TGTGCCAGCAGTCCTACGGTAAGGGACAGGATGTTTTTT. It specifies CASSPTVRDRMFF. This chain uses TRBV12-3 or TRBV12-4 with TRBJ1-4, with TRBD1 identical over 8 bases. The CDR3 has 13 amino acids. V lost 5 bases and J lost 15; bases outside the gene matches: 11.